Sequencing of this T cell receptor (beta chain) was carried out in a study of T cell responses to AZD1222 COVID-19 vaccine. The study's findings and limits: Of spike-specific TCRs, nearly half reportedly target regions left unmutated in variants.

Here immunoSEQ multiplex PCR was the method, and the copy in TCRdb shows in-frame clones only, minus some. The data contain 110,000 or so clones, roughly 89% of them singletons. Per germline, CDR1 MDHEN and CDR2 SYDVKM. The CDR3 is 13 amino acids. Trimming took 7 bases from V and 2 from J; bases not matched to a gene: 2. Comment on this clone: Antigen: not known.

The sequence came from an adult who received the AZD1222 COVID-19 vaccine. Material: peripheral blood, obtained 28 days after the second AZD1222 dose. The chain recombines TRBV28 with TRBJ2-7; 10 nucleotides match TRBD1. CDR3 DNA sequence: TGTGCCAGCACGGACAGGGGGACCTACGAGCAGTACTTC. Translation gives CASTDRGTYEQYF.